A selection of T cell receptor beta chains follows, all from one sample in a study of CD8 T cells in Susac syndrome. TCRdb passed the immunoSEQ multiplex PCR reads through MiXCR, listing each CDR3 protein once. The sample includes under 150,000 distinct CDR3 sequences, around 86% of them seen just once. The specimen was CD8+ T cells from PBMCs. These receptors came from a human donor with multiple sclerosis. Both conserved end residues are part of each CDR3. The D gene is left open where the match is weak. Size tells how often a clone was seen (once, few, many) or the class of an expanded clone, and some rows leave it out.

CDR3 DNA,CDR3 protein,clone size,D gene,J gene,V gene
TGCAGCGCTCGGGGGGGGACCGACTATGGCTACACCTTC,CSARGGTDYGYTF,.,.,TRBJ1-2,TRBV29-1
TGTGCCAGTAGTATTGTCCCGCCCGCTAACTATGGCTACACCTTC,CASSIVPPANYGYTF,.,.,TRBJ1-2,TRBV19
TGTGCCAGCAGTTACATCTCCACTGGACTTTTCTCCAATGAGCAGTTCTTC,CASSYISTGLFSNEQFF,.,.,TRBJ2-1,TRBV6-2/TRBV6-3
TGTGCCAGCAGTGACCTAGGACGGAGCTCCTACAATGAGCAGTTCTTC,CASSDLGRSSYNEQFF,.,.,TRBJ2-1,TRBV6-2/TRBV6-3
TGTGCCAGCAGTGCGATGGCGGGACACAAAGGAGAGCAGTACTTC,CASSAMAGHKGEQYF,.,.,TRBJ2-7,TRBV2
TGTGCCAGCAGTTTAATCGGATTAGATACGCAGTATTTT,CASSLIGLDTQYF,.,.,TRBJ2-3,TRBV12-3/TRBV12-4
TGTGCCAGCAGTTTAGGGAGCTATGGCTACACCTTC,CASSLGSYGYTF,.,.,TRBJ1-2,TRBV28
TGTGCCAGCAGTTTGGGAGGTTTTAGCTCCTACAATGAGCAGTTCTTC,CASSLGGFSSYNEQFF,.,.,TRBJ2-1,TRBV12-3/TRBV12-4
TGTGCCAGCAGCTCACTGGGCGCATTGGGCACAGATACGCAGTATTTT,CASSSLGALGTDTQYF,once,.,TRBJ2-3,TRBV7-3
TGTGCCAGCTCACCGCCCAGGGGCGCAGGGGTATTAAGAGCTTTCTTT,CASSPPRGAGVLRAFF,.,.,TRBJ1-1,TRBV18
TGTGCCAGCAGCCAAGATGGACTGTCCTATGGCTACACCTTC,CASSQDGLSYGYTF,.,.,TRBJ1-2,TRBV3-1
TGTGCCAGCAGCACCGGGATAACCGTCTATGGCTACACCTTC,CASSTGITVYGYTF,.,.,TRBJ1-2,TRBV5-8
TGCAGCGTTGTGGGGGAAAACTATGGCTACACCTTC,CSVVGENYGYTF,.,.,TRBJ1-2,TRBV29-1
TGTGCCAGCACCACAGGGGACAGCCAAGAGACCCAGTACTTC,CASTTGDSQETQYF,.,TRBD1,TRBJ2-5,TRBV7-9
TGTGCCAGTAGTTTGGACAGAGATAGCAATCAGCCCCAGCATTTT,CASSLDRDSNQPQHF,.,.,TRBJ1-5,TRBV19
TGTGCCAGCAGCCGGTTCCGGGGAGAGCAAGAGGAGGCGCAGTATTTT,CASSRFRGEQEEAQYF,.,.,TRBJ2-3,TRBV4-2
TGTGCCACCAGTGATTTAGCCAGGAGCCAAAATCTCAATGAGCAGTTCTTC,CATSDLARSQNLNEQFF,.,.,TRBJ2-1,TRBV24-1
TGCGCCAGCAGCTTGAGTACCACATGGATCAATTCACCCCTCCACTTT,CASSLSTTWINSPLHF,.,.,TRBJ1-6,TRBV5-1
TGCAGTGCTAGTCAGGGGGAAACAGATACGCAGTATTTT,CSASQGETDTQYF,.,TRBD1,TRBJ2-3,TRBV20-1
TGTGCCAGCAGTTTATACCTGACGACCGAAGAGACCCAGTACTTC,CASSLYLTTEETQYF,.,.,TRBJ2-5,TRBV28
TGTGCCATAGCCCCTAGGGATACCTACGAGCAGTACTTC,CAIAPRDTYEQYF,.,.,TRBJ2-7,TRBV10-3
TGCAGTGCTAGAGATCCGGGGGGACAGGGGGACTATGGCTACACCTTC,CSARDPGGQGDYGYTF,.,TRBD1,TRBJ1-2,TRBV20-1
TGTGCCAGCAGCTTTGGAGGGCCTGATGAAAAACTGTTTTTT,CASSFGGPDEKLFF,.,.,TRBJ1-4,TRBV7-6
TGTGCCAGTAGCCCTACCTTAGGGCCTTATGGCTACACCTTC,CASSPTLGPYGYTF,once,.,TRBJ1-2,TRBV19
TGCGCCAGCAGCCCCGGGACGGACATCCCCTTCTATGGCTACACCTTC,CASSPGTDIPFYGYTF,.,.,TRBJ1-2,TRBV5-1
TGTGCCAGCAGCGGCAAAGACCCTCTCTGGTTCTTC,CASSGKDPLWFF,.,.,TRBJ2-1,TRBV2
TGTGCCAGCAGTCTCACCTCGGGACACGGCAATCCTTTTAATTCACCCCTCCACTTT,CASSLTSGHGNPFNSPLHF,.,.,TRBJ1-6,TRBV12-3/TRBV12-4
TGTGCCAGCAGTGACAGGGAAGGTTTCTGGGAAAAACTGTTTTTT,CASSDREGFWEKLFF,.,.,TRBJ1-4,TRBV2
TGTGCCAGCAGCGTAGAAGAACGAATTGATTCACCCCTCCACTTT,CASSVEERIDSPLHF,.,.,TRBJ1-6,TRBV9
TGCGCCAGCAGCCAGGGCAGGCAAACTGAAGCTTTCTTT,CASSQGRQTEAFF,few,.,TRBJ1-1,TRBV4-1
TGCAGTGCCCAGTCGGGCTACAACTATGGCTACACCTTC,CSAQSGYNYGYTF,.,.,TRBJ1-2,TRBV20-1
TGCAGCGTTGATGGATTAACTGAAGCTTTCTTT,CSVDGLTEAFF,.,.,TRBJ1-1,TRBV29-1
TGCAGCGTTGAGGTTGCCGGGGAGCTGTTTTTT,CSVEVAGELFF,.,.,TRBJ2-2,TRBV29-1
TGTGCTAGTGGTTTGGTATCTAGGACAGGGGTCCAAGAGACCCAGTACTTC,CASGLVSRTGVQETQYF,.,TRBD1,TRBJ2-5,TRBV12-5
TGTGCCAGCAGTTTTGGGGTTGATTACGAGCAGTACTTC,CASSFGVDYEQYF,.,.,TRBJ2-7,TRBV28
TGTGCCAGCAGCCAAGGGGGGGAGGGCGTAGATGAGCAATCCTTC,CASSQGGEGVDEQSF,.,.,TRBJ2-1,TRBV7-9
TGTGCCAGCAGCTTGCGGGACAGAGTATATAGCAATCAGCCCCAGCATTTT,CASSLRDRVYSNQPQHF,.,TRBD1,TRBJ1-5,TRBV7-8
TGTGCCAGCCGGGGACCGATTAACTATGGCTACACCTTC,CASRGPINYGYTF,few,.,TRBJ1-2,TRBV7-9